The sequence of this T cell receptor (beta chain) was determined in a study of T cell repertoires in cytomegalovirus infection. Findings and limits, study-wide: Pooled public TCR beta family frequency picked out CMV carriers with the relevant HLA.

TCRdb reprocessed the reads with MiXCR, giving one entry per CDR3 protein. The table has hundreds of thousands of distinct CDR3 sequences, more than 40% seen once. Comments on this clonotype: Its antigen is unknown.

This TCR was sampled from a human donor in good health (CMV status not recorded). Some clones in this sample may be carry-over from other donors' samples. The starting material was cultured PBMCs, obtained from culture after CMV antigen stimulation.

Written as DNA, the CDR3 is TGTGCCAGCAGTGACAAACTAGCGCCCAATATTCGGGGGTCCCAGTACTTC. Its protein is CASSDKLAPNIRGSQYF. J is TRBJ2-5 and V is TRBV6-1; 7 bases fit TRBD2. The junction had 19 bases not matched to a gene; V was cut back by 3 bases and J by 9 bases. CDR3 size: 17 residues. In germline, CDR1 is MNHNS, CDR2 SASEGT.